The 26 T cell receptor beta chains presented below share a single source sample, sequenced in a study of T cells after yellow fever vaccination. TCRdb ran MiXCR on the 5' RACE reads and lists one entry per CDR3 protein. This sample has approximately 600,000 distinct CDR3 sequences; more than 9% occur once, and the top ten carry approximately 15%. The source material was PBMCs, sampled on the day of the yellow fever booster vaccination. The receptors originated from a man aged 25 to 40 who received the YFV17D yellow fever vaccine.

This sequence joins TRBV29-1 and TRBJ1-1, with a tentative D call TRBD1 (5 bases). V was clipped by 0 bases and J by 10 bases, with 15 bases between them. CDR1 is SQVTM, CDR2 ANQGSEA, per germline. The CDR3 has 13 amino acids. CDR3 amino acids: CSVEDHVQTVAFF. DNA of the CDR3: TGCAGCGTTGAAGATCACGTCCAGACAGTAGCTTTCTTT.

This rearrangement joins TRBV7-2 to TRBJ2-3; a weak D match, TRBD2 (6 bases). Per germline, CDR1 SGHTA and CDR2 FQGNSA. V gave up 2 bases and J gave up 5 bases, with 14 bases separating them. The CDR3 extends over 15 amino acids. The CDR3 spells CASSLSGAGIDTQYF. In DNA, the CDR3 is TGTGCCAGCAGCTTATCGGGAGCAGGGATAGATACGCAGTATTTT.

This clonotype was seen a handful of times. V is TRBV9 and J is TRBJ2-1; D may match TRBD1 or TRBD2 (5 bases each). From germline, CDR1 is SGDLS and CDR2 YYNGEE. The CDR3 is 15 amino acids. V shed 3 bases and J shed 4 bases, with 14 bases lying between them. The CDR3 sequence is CASSASGADYNEQFF. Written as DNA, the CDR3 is TGTGCCAGCAGCGCCTCCGGGGCAGATTACAATGAGCAGTTCTTC.

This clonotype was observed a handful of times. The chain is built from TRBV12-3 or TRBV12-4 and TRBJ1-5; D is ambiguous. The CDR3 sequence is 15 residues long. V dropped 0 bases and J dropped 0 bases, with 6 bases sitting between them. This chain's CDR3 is CASSLAVTSNQPQHF. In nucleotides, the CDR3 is TGTGCCAGCAGTTTAGCGGTGACTAGCAATCAGCCCCAGCATTTT.

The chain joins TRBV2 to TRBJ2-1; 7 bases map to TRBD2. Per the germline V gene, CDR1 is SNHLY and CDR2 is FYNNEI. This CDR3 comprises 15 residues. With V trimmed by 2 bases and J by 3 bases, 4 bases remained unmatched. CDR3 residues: CASSELAVVYNEQFF. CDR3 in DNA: TGTGCCAGCAGTGAACTAGCGGTCGTCTACAATGAGCAGTTCTTC.

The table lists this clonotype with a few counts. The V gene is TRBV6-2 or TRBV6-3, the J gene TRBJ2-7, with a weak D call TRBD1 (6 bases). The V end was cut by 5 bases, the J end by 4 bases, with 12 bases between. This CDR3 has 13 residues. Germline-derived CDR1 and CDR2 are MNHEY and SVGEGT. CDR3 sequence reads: CASSRTGQYEQYF. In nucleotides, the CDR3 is TGTGCCAGCAGTCGAACAGGACAGTACGAGCAGTACTTC.

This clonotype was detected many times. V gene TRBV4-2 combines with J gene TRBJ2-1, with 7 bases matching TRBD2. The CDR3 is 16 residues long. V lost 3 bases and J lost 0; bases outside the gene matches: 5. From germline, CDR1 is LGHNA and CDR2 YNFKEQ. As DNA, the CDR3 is TGTGCCAGCAGCCAGGGGGGGACGAGCTCCTACAATGAGCAGTTCTTC. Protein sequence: CASSQGGTSSYNEQFF.

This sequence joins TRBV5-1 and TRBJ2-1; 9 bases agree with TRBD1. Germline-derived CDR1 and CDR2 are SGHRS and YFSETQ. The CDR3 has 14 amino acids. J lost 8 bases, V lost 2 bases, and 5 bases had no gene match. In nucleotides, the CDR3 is TGCGCCAGCAGCTTAGGGACAGGGACCGATGAGCAGTTCTTC. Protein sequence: CASSLGTGTDEQFF.

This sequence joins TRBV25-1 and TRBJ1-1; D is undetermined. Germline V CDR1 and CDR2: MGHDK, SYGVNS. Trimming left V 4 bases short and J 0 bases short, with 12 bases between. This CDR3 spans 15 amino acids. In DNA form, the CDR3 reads TGTGCCAGCAGTGGCTCAAGAACTTTGAACACTGAAGCTTTCTTT. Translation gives CASSGSRTLNTEAFF.

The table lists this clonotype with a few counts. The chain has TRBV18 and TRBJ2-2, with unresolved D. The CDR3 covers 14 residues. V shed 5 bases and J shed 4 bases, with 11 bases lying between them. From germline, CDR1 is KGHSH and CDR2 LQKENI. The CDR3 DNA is TGTGCCAGCTCATCCCCAAGTCGCACCGGGGAGCTGTTTTTT. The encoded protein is CASSSPSRTGELFF.

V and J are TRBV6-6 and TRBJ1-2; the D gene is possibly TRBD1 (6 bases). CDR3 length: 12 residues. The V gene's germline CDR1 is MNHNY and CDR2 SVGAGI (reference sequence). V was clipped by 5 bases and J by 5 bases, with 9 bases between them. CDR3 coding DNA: TGTGCCAGCAGTACGACAGGTTATGGCTACACCTTC. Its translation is CASSTTGYGYTF.

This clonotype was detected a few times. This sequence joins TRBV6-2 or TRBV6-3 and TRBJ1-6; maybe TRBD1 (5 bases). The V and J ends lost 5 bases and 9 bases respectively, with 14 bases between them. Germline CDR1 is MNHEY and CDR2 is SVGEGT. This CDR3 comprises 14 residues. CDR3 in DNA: TGTGCCAGCAGTCGGACACAAACTGGTTCACCCCTCCACTTT. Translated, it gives CASSRTQTGSPLHF.

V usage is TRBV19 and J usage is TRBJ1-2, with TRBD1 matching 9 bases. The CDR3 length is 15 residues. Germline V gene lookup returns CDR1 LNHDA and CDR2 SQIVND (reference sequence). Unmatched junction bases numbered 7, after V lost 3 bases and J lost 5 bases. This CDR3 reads CASSISGTGIYGYTF. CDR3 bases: TGTGCCAGTAGTATCAGCGGGACAGGGATTTATGGCTACACCTTC. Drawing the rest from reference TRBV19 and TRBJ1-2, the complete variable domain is DGGITQSPKYLFRKEGQNVTLSCEQNLNHDAMYWYRQDPGQGLRLIYYSQIVNDFQKGDIAEGYSVSREKKESFPLTVTSAQKNPTAFYLCASSISGTGIYGYTFGSGTRLTVV.

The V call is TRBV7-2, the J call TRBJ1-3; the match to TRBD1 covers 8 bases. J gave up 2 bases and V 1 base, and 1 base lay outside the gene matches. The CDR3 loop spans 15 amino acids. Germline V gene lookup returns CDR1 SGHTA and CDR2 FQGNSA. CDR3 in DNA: TGTGCCAGCAGCTTAGTGGACAGGGCTGGAAACACCATATATTTT. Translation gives CASSLVDRAGNTIYF.

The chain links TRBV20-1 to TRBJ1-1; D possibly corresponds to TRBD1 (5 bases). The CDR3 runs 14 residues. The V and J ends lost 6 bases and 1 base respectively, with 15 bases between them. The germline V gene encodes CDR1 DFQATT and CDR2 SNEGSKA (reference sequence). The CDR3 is CSATNAGWNTEAFF. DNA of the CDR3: TGCAGTGCAACCAACGCAGGGTGGAACACTGAAGCTTTCTTT.

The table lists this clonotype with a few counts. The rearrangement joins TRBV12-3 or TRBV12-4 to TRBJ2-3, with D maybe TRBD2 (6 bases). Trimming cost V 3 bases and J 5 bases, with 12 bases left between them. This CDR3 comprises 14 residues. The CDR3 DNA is TGTGCCAGCAGTTTTACGGGAGAGGAAGATACGCAGTATTTT. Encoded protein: CASSFTGEEDTQYF.

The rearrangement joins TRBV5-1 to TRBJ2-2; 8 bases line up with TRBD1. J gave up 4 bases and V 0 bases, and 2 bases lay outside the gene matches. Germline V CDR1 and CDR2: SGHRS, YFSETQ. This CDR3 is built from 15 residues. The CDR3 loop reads CASSLDRGTTGELFF. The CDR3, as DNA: TGCGCCAGCAGCTTGGACAGGGGGACCACCGGGGAGCTGTTTTTT.

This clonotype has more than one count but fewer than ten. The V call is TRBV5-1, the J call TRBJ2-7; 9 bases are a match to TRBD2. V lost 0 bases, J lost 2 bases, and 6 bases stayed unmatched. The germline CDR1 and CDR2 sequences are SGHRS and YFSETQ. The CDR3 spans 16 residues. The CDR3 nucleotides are TGCGCCAGCAGCTTGGTTGTTAGCGGGAGCCCCTACGAGCAGTACTTC. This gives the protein CASSLVVSGSPYEQYF. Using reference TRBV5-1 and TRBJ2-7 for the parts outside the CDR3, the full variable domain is KAGVTQTPRYLIKTRGQQVTLSCSPISGHRSVSWYQQTPGQGLQFLFEYFSETQRNKGNFPGRFSGRQFSNSRSEMNVSTLELGDSALYLCASSLVVSGSPYEQYFGPGTRLTVT.

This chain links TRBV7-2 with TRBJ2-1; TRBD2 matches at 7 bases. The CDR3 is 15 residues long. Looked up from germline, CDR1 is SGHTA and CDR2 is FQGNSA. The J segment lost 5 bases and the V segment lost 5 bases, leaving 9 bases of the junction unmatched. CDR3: CASSPRTSWDNEQFF. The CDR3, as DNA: TGTGCCAGCAGCCCCCGGACTAGTTGGGACAATGAGCAGTTCTTC.

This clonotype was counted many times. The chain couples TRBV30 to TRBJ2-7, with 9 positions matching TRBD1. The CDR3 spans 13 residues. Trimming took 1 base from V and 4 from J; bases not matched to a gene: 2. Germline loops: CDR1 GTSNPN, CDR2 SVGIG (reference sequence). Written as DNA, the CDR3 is TGTGCCTGGAGTGCGGACAGGGGTTACGAGCAGTACTTC. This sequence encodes CAWSADRGYEQYF. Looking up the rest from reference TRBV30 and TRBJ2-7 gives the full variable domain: SQTIHQWPATLVQPVGSPLSLECTVEGTSNPNLYWYRQAAGRGLQLLFYSVGIGQISSEVPQNLSASRPQDRQFILSSKKLLLSDSGFYLCAWSADRGYEQYFGPGTRLTVT.

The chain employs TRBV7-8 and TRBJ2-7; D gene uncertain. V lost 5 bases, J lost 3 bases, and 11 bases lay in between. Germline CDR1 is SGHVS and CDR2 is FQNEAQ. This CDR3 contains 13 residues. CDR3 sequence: CASSAIGDYEQYF. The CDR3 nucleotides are TGTGCCAGCAGCGCAATAGGAGACTACGAGCAGTACTTC.

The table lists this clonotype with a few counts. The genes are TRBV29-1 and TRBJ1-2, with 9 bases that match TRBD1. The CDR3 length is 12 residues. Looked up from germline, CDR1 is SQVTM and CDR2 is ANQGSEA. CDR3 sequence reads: CSALDRGGGYTF. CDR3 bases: TGCAGTGCCCTGGACAGGGGTGGTGGCTACACCTTC. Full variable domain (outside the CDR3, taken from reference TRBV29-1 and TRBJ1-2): SAVISQKPSRDICQRGTSLTIQCQVDSQVTMMFWYRQQPGQSLTLIATANQGSEATYESGFVIDKFPISRPNLTFSTLTVSNMSPEDSSIYLCSALDRGGGYTFGSGTRLTVV.

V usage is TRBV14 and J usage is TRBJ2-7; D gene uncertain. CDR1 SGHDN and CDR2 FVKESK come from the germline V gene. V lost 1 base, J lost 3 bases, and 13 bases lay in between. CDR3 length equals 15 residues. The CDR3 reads CASSQAGSPLYEQYF. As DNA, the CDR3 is TGTGCCAGCAGCCAAGCGGGTTCGCCTCTCTACGAGCAGTACTTC. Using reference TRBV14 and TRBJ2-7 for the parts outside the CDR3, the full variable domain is EAGVTQFPSHSVIEKGQTVTLRCDPISGHDNLYWYRRVMGKEIKFLLHFVKESKQDESGMPNNRFLAERTGGTYSTLKVQPAELEDSGVYFCASSQAGSPLYEQYFGPGTRLTVT.

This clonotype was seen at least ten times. CDR3: CASSIGQGGNTEAFF. The CDR3 DNA reads as TGCGCCAGCAGCATAGGACAGGGTGGGAACACTGAAGCTTTCTTT. The chain joins TRBV5-1 to TRBJ1-1, with TRBD1 identical over 8 bases. The V segment lost 4 bases and the J segment 1 base; nucleotides outside the gene matches: 6. This CDR3 is built from 15 residues. Germline-derived CDR1 and CDR2 are SGHRS and YFSETQ.

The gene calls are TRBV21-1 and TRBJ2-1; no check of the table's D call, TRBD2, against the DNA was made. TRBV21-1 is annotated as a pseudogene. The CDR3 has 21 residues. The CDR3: CASMQGHGTSGRFDTGNEQFF. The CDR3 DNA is TGTGCCAGCATGCAAGGACATGGGACTAGCGGGAGATTCGACACAGGCAATGAGCAGTTCTTC.

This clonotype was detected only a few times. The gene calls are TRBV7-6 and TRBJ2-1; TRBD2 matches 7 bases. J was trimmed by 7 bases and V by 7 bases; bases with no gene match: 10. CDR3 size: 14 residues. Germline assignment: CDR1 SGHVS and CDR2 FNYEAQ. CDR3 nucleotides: TGTGCCAGCACCCCAGGACTAGGATTGAATGAGCAGTTCTTC. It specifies CASTPGLGLNEQFF.